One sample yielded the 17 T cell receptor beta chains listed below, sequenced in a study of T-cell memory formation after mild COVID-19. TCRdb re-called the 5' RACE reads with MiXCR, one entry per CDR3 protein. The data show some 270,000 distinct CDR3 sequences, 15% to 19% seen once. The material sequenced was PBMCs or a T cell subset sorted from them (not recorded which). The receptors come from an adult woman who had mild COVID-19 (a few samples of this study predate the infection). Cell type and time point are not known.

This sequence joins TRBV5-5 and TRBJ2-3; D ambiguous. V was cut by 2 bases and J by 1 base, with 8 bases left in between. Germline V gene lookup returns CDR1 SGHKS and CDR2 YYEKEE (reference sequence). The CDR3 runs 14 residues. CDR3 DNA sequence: TGTGCCAGCAGCTTCTCCCAGGGCACAGATACGCAGTATTTT. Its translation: CASSFSQGTDTQYF.

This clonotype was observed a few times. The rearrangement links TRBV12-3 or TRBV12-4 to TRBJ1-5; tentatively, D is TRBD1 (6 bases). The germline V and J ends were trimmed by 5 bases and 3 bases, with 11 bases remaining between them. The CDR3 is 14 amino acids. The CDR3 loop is CASSRGQSNQPQHF. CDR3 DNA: TGTGCCAGCAGTCGAGGACAGTCCAATCAGCCCCAGCATTTT.

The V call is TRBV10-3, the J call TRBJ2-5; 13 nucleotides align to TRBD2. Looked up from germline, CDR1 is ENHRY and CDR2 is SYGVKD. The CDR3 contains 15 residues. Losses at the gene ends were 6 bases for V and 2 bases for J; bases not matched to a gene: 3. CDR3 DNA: TGTGCCATCAGCGGGGGACTAGCGGGGCAAGAGACCCAGTACTTC. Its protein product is CAISGGLAGQETQYF.

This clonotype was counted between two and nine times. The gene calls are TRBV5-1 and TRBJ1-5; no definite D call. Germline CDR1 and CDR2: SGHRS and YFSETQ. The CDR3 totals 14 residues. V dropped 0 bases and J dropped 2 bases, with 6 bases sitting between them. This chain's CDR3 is CASSLEVGNQPQHF. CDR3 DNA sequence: TGCGCCAGCAGCTTGGAAGTAGGCAATCAGCCCCAGCATTTT. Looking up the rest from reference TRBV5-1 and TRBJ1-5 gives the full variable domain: KAGVTQTPRYLIKTRGQQVTLSCSPISGHRSVSWYQQTPGQGLQFLFEYFSETQRNKGNFPGRFSGRQFSNSRSEMNVSTLELGDSALYLCASSLEVGNQPQHFGDGTRLSIL.

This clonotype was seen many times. CDR3 nucleotides: TGTGCCAGCAAGGTGCGGGGGGGGTCGTCATACAATGAGCAGTTCTTC. Protein: CASKVRGGSSYNEQFF. The genes are TRBV12-3 or TRBV12-4 and TRBJ2-1, with 9 bases fitting TRBD2. J gave up 4 bases and V 7 bases, and 11 bases lay outside the gene matches. The CDR3 spans 16 residues.

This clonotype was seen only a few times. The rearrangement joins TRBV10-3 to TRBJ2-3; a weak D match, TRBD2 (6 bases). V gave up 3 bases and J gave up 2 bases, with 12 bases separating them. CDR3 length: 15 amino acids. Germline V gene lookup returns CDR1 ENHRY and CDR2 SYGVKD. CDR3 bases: TGTGCCATCAGTGAAAAAAAGGACTACACAGATACGCAGTATTTT. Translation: CAISEKKDYTDTQYF.

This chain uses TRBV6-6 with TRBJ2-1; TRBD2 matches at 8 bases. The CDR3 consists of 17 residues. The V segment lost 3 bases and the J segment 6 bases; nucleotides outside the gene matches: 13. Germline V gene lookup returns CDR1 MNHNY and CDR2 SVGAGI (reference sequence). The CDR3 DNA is TGTGCCAGCAGTTATTCGGTCGGGAGGGGCTTCAGCAATGAGCAGTTCTTC. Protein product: CASSYSVGRGFSNEQFF.

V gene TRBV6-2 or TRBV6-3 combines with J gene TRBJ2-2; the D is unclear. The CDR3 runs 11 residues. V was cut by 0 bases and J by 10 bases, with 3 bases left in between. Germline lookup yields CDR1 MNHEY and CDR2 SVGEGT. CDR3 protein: CASSYSEELFF. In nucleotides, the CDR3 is TGTGCCAGCAGTTACTCGGAGGAGCTGTTTTTT.

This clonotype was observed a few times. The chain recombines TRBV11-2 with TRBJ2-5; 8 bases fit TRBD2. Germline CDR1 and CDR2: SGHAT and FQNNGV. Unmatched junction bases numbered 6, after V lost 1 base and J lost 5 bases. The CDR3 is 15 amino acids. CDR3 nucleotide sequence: TGTGCCAGCAGCTTAGGAAATACGGGGGGGGAGACCCAGTACTTC. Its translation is CASSLGNTGGETQYF.

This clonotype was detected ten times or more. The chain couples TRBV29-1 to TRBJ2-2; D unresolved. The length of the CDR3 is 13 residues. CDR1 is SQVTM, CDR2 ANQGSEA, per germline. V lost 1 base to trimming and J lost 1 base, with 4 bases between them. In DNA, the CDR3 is TGCAGCGTTGAAGGCGGGAACACCGGGGAGCTGTTTTTT. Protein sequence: CSVEGGNTGELFF.

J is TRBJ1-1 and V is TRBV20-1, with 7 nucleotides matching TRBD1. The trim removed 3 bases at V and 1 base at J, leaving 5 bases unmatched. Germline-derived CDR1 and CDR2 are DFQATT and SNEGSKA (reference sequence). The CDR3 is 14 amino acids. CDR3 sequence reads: CSARPGQPNTEAFF. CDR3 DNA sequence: TGCAGTGCTAGGCCGGGACAGCCGAACACTGAAGCTTTCTTT.

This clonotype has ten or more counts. The CDR3 DNA reads as TGCAGTGCTACCCCCTCGGATCGAGGCAATCAGCCCCAGCATTTT. Translating gives CSATPSDRGNQPQHF. This chain uses TRBV20-1 with TRBJ1-5; no firm D call. The ends were cut back, 4 bases at V and 2 bases at J, with 15 bases in the middle. The CDR3 is made up of 15 amino acids. The V gene's germline CDR1 is DFQATT and CDR2 SNEGSKA (reference sequence).

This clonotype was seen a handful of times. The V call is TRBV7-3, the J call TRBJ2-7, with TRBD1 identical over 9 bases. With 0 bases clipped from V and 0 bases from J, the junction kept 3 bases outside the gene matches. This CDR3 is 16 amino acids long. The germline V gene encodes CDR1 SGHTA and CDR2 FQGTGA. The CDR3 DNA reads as TGTGCCAGCAGCTTAACTGGGACAGGGAGCTCCTACGAGCAGTACTTC. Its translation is CASSLTGTGSSYEQYF.

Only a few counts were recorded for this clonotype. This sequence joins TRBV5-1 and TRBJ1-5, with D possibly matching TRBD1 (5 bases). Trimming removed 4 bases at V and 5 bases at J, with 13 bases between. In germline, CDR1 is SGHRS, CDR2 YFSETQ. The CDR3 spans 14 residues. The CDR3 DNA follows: TGCGCCAGCAGCCTCGACGGGGGATATCAGCCCCAGCATTTT. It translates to CASSLDGGYQPQHF.

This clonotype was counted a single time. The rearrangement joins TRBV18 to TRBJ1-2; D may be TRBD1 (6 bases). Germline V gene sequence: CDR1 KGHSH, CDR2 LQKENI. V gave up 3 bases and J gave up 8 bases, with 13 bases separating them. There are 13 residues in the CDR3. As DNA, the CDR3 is TGTGCCAGCTCACCGTATGCAGGGGAGGGCTACACCTTC. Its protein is CASSPYAGEGYTF.

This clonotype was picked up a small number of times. CDR3 amino acids: CASSYRGLAYEQYF. The CDR3 DNA sequence: TGTGCCAGCAGCTACAGGGGTCTGGCCTACGAGCAGTACTTC. V gene TRBV6-2 or TRBV6-3 combines with J gene TRBJ2-7; 7 bases line up with TRBD1. Per the germline V gene, CDR1 is MNHEY and CDR2 is SVGEGT. With V trimmed by 6 bases and J by 2 bases, 7 bases remained unmatched. This CDR3 contains 14 residues.

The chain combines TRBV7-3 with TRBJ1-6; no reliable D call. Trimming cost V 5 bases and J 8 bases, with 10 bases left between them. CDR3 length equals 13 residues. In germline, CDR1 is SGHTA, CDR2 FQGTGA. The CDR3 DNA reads TGTGCCAGCAGCCCGCGGACGGATTCACCCCTCCACTTT. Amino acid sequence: CASSPRTDSPLHF.